The 20 T cell receptor beta chains given below trace back to one sample, sequenced in a study of CD8 T cells in ankylosing spondylitis. TCRdb passed the 5' RACE reads through MiXCR, listing each CDR3 protein once. The sample holds roughly 180,000 distinct CDR3 sequences, 10% to 15% seen once. The specimen sequenced was blood, either unsorted or a sorted T cell fraction (not recorded which). The receptor set was obtained from a male donor with ankylosing spondylitis or in good health (not recorded which).

The rearrangement uses TRBV6-5 and TRBJ2-1, with 10 bases identical to TRBD1. Germline trimming cut 2 bases from V and 6 bases from J; bases unmatched to any gene: 4. Germline V gene data show CDR1 as MNHEY and CDR2 as SVGAGI. The CDR3 is 15 residues long. The CDR3 region has the DNA TGTGCCAGCAGTTACGGGACAGGGGCCGGCAATGAGCAGTTCTTC. Amino acids: CASSYGTGAGNEQFF.

This clonotype came up a few times. The chain uses TRBV12-3 or TRBV12-4 and TRBJ2-7; D is ambiguous. The ends were cut back, 3 bases at V and 2 bases at J, with 8 bases in the middle. The CDR3 loop spans 13 amino acids. The CDR3 region is CASSLKGPYEQYF. The CDR3 DNA reads TGTGCCAGCAGTTTGAAGGGTCCCTACGAGCAGTACTTC.

This chain connects TRBV10-3 to TRBJ2-1, with D uncertain. The CDR3 is made up of 11 amino acids. The V end lost 6 bases, the J end lost 6 bases, and 6 bases lay between the germline ends. Germline CDR1 ENHRY, CDR2 SYGVKD. The CDR3 sequence: CAIRASNEQFF. The CDR3 DNA reads as TGTGCCATCAGGGCTAGCAATGAGCAGTTCTTC.

The CDR3 region has the DNA TGCGCCAGCAGCCAAGATCTTGGACAGGGCTTGCATTTT. This gives the protein CASSQDLGQGLHF. The chain combines TRBV4-1 with TRBJ1-5; TRBD1 aligns across 8 bases. The CDR3 spans 13 residues. V lost 0 bases, J lost 15 bases, and 7 bases stayed unmatched. From germline, CDR1 is MGHRA and CDR2 YSYEKL.

With regard to this clonotype: A much bigger clone sits one base away, suggesting this may be a read error. J is TRBJ1-1 and V is TRBV5-1; TRBD1 is a possible D gene (6 bases). The CDR3 has 15 amino acids. Trimming pared 3 bases from V and 4 bases from J, leaving 16 bases between. The V gene's germline CDR1 is SGHRS and CDR2 YFSETQ. This CDR3 reads CASSSTGHQSTEAFF. Written as DNA, the CDR3 is TGCGCCAGCAGCTCGACAGGCCATCAGAGCACTGAAGCTTTCTTT. Full variable domain (rest looked up from reference TRBV5-1 and TRBJ1-1): KAGVTQTPRYLIKTRGQQVTLSCSPISGHRSVSWYQQTPGQGLQFLFEYFSETQRNKGNFPGRFSGRQFSNSRSEMNVSTLELGDSALYLCASSSTGHQSTEAFFGQGTRLTVV.

Only a few counts were recorded for this clonotype. The chain uses TRBV4-2 and TRBJ2-1, with a possible D match to TRBD2 (5 bases). Looked up from germline, CDR1 is LGHNA and CDR2 is YNFKEQ. The CDR3 consists of 14 residues. V lost 2 bases to trimming and J lost 5 bases, with 10 bases between them. As DNA, the CDR3 is TGTGCCAGCAGCCAACGGGGAACTAACAATGAGCAGTTCTTC. As protein: CASSQRGTNNEQFF.

This clonotype was counted at least ten times. The chain couples TRBV20-1 to TRBJ2-1; 7 nucleotides line up with TRBD2. V shed 5 bases and J 7 bases; nucleotides not matched to a gene: 14. This CDR3 region has 15 residues. From germline, CDR1 is DFQATT and CDR2 SNEGSKA (reference sequence). The CDR3 is CSADSFAEAGNEQFF. CDR3 coding DNA: TGCAGTGCTGATTCTTTCGCTGAAGCGGGGAATGAGCAGTTCTTC.

This clonotype was observed a few times. V and J are TRBV18 and TRBJ2-1, with 10 bases lining up with TRBD1. Trimming took 1 base from V and 5 from J; bases not matched to a gene: 17. The CDR3 runs 20 residues. Germline-derived CDR1 and CDR2 are KGHSH and LQKENI. CDR3 sequence: CASSPLLYPGQGPWDNEQFF. The CDR3 coding sequence is TGTGCCAGCTCACCACTCCTCTATCCGGGACAGGGGCCTTGGGACAATGAGCAGTTCTTC.

This chain connects TRBV5-1 to TRBJ2-1; no clear D. The CDR3 has 15 amino acids. V was pared by 6 bases and J by 1 base, with 14 bases between. Per germline, CDR1 SGHRS and CDR2 YFSETQ. CDR3 loop: CASTWLGPSYNEQFF. The CDR3 nucleotides are TGCGCCAGCACCTGGCTCGGGCCTTCCTACAATGAGCAGTTCTTC.

This clonotype was seen a handful of times. V is TRBV7-9 and J is TRBJ2-1, with a tentative D call TRBD2 (6 bases). The ends were cut back, 5 bases at V and 3 bases at J, with 14 bases in the middle. The CDR3 runs to 15 residues. Germline CDR1 is SEHNR and CDR2 is FQNEAQ (reference sequence). CDR3 loop: CASSRRDWIYNEQFF. CDR3 nucleotides: TGTGCCAGCAGCCGCCGGGACTGGATCTACAATGAGCAGTTCTTC. Full variable domain (rest looked up from reference TRBV7-9 and TRBJ2-1): DTGVSQNPRHKITKRGQNVTFRCDPISEHNRLYWYRQTLGQGPEFLTYFQNEAQLEKSRLLSDRFSAERPKGSFSTLEIQRTEQGDSAMYLCASSRRDWIYNEQFFGPGTRLTVL.

This sequence joins TRBV27 and TRBJ2-3; 9 bases match TRBD1. Trimming removed 6 bases from V and 3 bases from J; junction bases left unmatched: 7. Germline CDR1 reads MNHEY; CDR2 reads SMNVEV (reference sequence). The CDR3 loop spans 15 amino acids. The chain's CDR3 is CASRAQGAGTDTQYF. CDR3 coding DNA: TGTGCCAGCAGGGCACAGGGGGCCGGGACAGATACGCAGTATTTT.

This clonotype turned up a few times. The chain has TRBV4-1 and TRBJ1-2; tentative D call: TRBD1 (6 bases). V was pared by 4 bases and J by 8 bases, with 14 bases between. The CDR3 loop spans 13 amino acids. Germline V gene lookup returns CDR1 MGHRA and CDR2 YSYEKL. The CDR3 loop is CASSPPGQPGYTF. The CDR3 DNA sequence: TGCGCCAGCAGCCCACCTGGACAGCCCGGCTACACCTTC.

This clonotype occurred a few times. The V call is TRBV3-1, the J call TRBJ2-2, with 11 bases aligning to TRBD2. J was trimmed by 4 bases and V by 4 bases; bases with no gene match: 14. The CDR3 has 19 residues. CDR1 is LGHDT and CDR2 is YNNKEL in the germline V gene (reference sequence). The CDR3 sequence: CASSPLLSGGASTTGELFF. The CDR3 nucleotides read TGTGCCAGCAGCCCTCTGCTTAGCGGGGGGGCTAGTACCACCGGGGAGCTGTTTTTT. Supplemented by reference TRBV3-1 and TRBJ2-2, the full variable domain reads DTAVSQTPKYLVTQMGNDKSIKCEQNLGHDTMYWYKQDSKKFLKIMFSYNNKELIINETVPNRFSPKSPDKAHLNLHINSLELGDSAVYFCASSPLLSGGASTTGELFFGEGSRLTVL.

The chain has TRBV30 and TRBJ2-7, with 10 bases that match TRBD1. J lost 6 bases, V lost 3 bases, and 5 bases had no gene match. This CDR3 is 13 amino acids long. Per germline, CDR1 GTSNPN and CDR2 SVGIG (reference sequence). The DNA for the CDR3 is TGTGCCTGGAGCCCGGGACAGGGGACCGAGCAGTACTTC. Translation gives CAWSPGQGTEQYF.

This clonotype came up a few times. One junction end does not reproduce the germline sequence, and a read error may be involved. This chain joins TRBV7-2 and TRBJ2-3; 8 bases map to TRBD2. Germline CDR1 and CDR2: SGHTA and FQGNSA. The CDR3 length is 12 residues. As DNA, the CDR3 is TGTGCCAGCAGCCTGCTGGGCGGGAGGTGGAATTTT. Translation gives CASSLLGGRWNF.

This clonotype was observed a few times. This chain joins TRBV20-1 and TRBJ2-1, with D uncertain. The germline CDR1 and CDR2 sequences are DFQATT and SNEGSKA (reference sequence). The CDR3 has 14 amino acids. V lost 6 bases to trimming and J lost 5 bases, with 17 bases between them. The CDR3 loop is CSALDWDPHNEQFF. Written as DNA, the CDR3 is TGCAGTGCCCTCGACTGGGATCCCCACAATGAGCAGTTCTTC.

This chain joins TRBV20-1 and TRBJ1-2; D not certain. Germline V gene lookup returns CDR1 DFQATT and CDR2 SNEGSKA (reference sequence). Trimming shortened V by 5 bases and J by 7 bases, and 11 bases separated the two germline ends. The CDR3 runs to 11 residues. Here the CDR3 reads CSAGHAGGYTF. DNA of the CDR3: TGCAGTGCTGGCCACGCGGGTGGCTACACCTTC.

This clonotype was seen more than once but under ten times. This chain links TRBV12-5 with TRBJ2-5; 9 bases map to TRBD2. This CDR3 region has 15 residues. Losses at the gene ends were 5 bases for V and 0 bases for J; bases not matched to a gene: 4. Germline CDR1 reads LGHNT; CDR2 reads FRNRAP. CDR3 sequence: CASGPGLANQETQYF. DNA of the CDR3: TGTGCTAGTGGTCCTGGACTAGCGAACCAAGAGACCCAGTACTTC. Combining the CDR3 with reference TRBV12-5 and TRBJ2-5 gives the whole variable domain DARVTQTPRHKVTEMGQEVTMRCQPILGHNTVFWYRQTMMQGLELLAYFRNRAPLDDSGMPKDRFSAEMPDATLATLKIQPSEPRDSAVYFCASGPGLANQETQYFGPGTRLLVL.

The chain couples TRBV6-4 to TRBJ2-1, with D uncertain. The CDR3 is 15 amino acids. The V and J ends lost 4 bases and 3 bases respectively, with 13 bases between them. Germline loops: CDR1 MRHNA, CDR2 SNTAGT. The chain's CDR3 is CASSVDLTSYNEQFF. In nucleotides, the CDR3 is TGTGCCAGCAGTGTAGATCTTACCAGCTACAATGAGCAGTTCTTC.

Only a few counts were recorded for this clonotype. This chain links TRBV5-1 with TRBJ1-1; TRBD1 might be the D (6 bases). Germline loops: CDR1 SGHRS, CDR2 YFSETQ. The CDR3 extends over 15 amino acids. The V end lost 4 bases, the J end lost 4 bases, and 17 bases lay between the germline ends. The CDR3 DNA is TGCGCCAGCAGCGCCGAGGGGGGGCCGGGCACTGAAGCTTTCTTT. Translation gives CASSAEGGPGTEAFF.